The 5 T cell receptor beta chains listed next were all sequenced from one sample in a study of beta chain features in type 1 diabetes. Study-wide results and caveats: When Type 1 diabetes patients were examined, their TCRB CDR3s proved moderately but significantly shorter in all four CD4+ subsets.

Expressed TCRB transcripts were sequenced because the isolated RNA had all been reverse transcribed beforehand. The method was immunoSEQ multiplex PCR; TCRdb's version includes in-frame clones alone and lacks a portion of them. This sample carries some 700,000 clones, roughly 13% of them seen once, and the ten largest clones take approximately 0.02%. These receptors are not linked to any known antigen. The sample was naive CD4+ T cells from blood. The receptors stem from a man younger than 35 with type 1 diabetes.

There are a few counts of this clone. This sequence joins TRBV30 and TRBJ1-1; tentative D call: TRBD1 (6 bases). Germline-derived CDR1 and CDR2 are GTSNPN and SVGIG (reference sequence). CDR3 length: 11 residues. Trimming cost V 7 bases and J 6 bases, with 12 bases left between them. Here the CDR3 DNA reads TGTGCCTACACAGGGTTTGCTGAAGCTTTCTTT. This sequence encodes CAYTGFAEAFF.

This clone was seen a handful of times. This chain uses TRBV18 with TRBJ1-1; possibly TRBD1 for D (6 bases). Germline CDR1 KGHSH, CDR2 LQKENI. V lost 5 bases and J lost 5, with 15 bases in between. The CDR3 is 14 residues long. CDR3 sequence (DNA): TGTGCCAGCTCATCACAGGGAGGCGGTACTGAAGCTTTCTTT. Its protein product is CASSSQGGGTEAFF.

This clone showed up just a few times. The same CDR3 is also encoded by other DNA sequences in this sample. CDR3 region: CASSLGQDSPLHF. CDR3 bases: TGCGCCAGCAGCTTGGGACAAGATTCACCCCTCCACTTT. The gene calls are TRBV5-1 and TRBJ1-6; D not resolved. Trimming pared 0 bases from V and 8 bases from J, leaving 6 bases between. CDR3 size: 13 residues. The germline V gene encodes CDR1 SGHRS and CDR2 YFSETQ.

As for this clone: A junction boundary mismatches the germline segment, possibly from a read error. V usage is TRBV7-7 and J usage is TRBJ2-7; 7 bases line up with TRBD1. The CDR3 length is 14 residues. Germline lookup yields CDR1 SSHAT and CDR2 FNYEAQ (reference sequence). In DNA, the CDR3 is TGTGCTAGCAGCATACGACAGGGATCTTACGAGCAGTACTTC. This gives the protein CASSIRQGSYEQYF.

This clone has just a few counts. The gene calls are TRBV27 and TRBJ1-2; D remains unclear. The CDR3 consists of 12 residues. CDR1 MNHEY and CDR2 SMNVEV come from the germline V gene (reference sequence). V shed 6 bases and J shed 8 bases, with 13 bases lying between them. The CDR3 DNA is TGTGCCAGCAGCCTAGGCGGGAGAGGCTACACCTTC. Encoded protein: CASSLGGRGYTF.